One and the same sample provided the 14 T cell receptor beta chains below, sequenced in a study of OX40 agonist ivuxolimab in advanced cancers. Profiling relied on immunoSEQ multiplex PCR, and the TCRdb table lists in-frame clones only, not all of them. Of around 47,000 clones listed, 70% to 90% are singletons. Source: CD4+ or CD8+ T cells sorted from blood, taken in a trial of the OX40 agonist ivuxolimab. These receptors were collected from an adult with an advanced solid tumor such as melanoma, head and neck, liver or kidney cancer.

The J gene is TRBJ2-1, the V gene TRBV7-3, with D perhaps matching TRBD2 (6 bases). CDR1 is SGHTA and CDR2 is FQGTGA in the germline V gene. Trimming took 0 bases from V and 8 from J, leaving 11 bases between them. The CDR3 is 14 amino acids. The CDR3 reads CASSLTGGGDEQFF. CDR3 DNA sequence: TGTGCCAGCAGCTTAACCGGAGGAGGGGATGAGCAGTTCTTC. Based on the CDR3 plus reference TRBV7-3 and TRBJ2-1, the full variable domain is GAGVSQTPSNKVTEKGKYVELRCDPISGHTALYWYRQSLGQGPEFLIYFQGTGAADDSGLPNDRFFAVRPEGSVSTLKIQRTERGDSAVYLCASSLTGGGDEQFFGPGTRLTVL.

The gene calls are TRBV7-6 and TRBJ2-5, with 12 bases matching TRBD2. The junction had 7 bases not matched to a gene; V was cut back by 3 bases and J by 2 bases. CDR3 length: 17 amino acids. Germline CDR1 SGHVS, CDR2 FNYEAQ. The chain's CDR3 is CASSFGGTSGPQETQYF. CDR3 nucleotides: TGTGCCAGCAGCTTTGGGGGGACTAGCGGGCCTCAAGAGACCCAGTACTTC.

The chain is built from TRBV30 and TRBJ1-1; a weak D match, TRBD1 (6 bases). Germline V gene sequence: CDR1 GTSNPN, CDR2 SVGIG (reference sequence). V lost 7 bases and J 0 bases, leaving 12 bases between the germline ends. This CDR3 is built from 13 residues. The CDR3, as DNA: TGTGCCTCCCGAAGGGGGTTGAACACTGAAGCTTTCTTT. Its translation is CASRRGLNTEAFF.

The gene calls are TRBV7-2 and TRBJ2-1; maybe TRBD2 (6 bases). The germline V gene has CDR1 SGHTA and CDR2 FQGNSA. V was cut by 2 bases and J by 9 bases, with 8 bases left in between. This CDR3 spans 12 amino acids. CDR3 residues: CASSLRRGEQFF. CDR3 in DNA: TGTGCCAGCAGCTTAAGGCGGGGTGAGCAGTTCTTC.

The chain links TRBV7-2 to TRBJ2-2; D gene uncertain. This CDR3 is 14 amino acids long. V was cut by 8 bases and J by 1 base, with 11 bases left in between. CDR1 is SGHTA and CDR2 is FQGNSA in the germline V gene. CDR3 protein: CASPTYKNTGELFF. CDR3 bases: TGTGCCAGCCCGACTTATAAGAACACCGGGGAGCTGTTTTTT.

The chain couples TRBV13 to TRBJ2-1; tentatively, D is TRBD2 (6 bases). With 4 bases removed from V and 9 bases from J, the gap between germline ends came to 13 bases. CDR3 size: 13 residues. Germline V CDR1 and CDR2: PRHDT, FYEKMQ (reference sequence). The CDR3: CASSWRGLVEQFF. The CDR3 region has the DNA TGTGCCAGCAGCTGGCGGGGACTGGTTGAGCAGTTCTTC.

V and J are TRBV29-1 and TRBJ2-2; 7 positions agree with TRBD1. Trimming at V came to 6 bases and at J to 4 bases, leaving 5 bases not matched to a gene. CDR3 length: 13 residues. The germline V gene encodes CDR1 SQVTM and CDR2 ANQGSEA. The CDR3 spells CSVTGPLTGELFF. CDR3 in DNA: TGCAGCGTGACAGGGCCCCTCACCGGGGAGCTGTTTTTT.

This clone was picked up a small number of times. The CDR3 nucleotides are TGTGCCTGGAGCAGTGGTGTAGACTACAATGAGCAGTTCTTC. Amino acids: CAWSSGVDYNEQFF. The V and J genes are TRBV30 and TRBJ2-1; no definite D call. This CDR3 has 14 residues. With 3 bases removed from V and 3 bases from J, the gap between germline ends came to 12 bases. In germline, CDR1 is GTSNPN, CDR2 SVGIG (reference sequence).

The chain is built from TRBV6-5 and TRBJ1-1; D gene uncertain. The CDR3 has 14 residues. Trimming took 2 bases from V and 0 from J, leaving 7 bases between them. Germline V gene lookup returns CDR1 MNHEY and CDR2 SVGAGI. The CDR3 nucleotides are TGTGCCAGCAGTTACCGTGCTGTGAACACTGAAGCTTTCTTT. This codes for CASSYRAVNTEAFF.

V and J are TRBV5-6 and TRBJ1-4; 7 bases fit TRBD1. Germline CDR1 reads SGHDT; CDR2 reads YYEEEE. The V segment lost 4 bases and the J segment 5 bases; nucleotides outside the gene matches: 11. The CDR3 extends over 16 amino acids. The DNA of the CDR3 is TGTGCCAGCAGCGGGAGCGAGGGGGCTAGGAATGAAAAACTGTTTTTT. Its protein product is CASSGSEGARNEKLFF.

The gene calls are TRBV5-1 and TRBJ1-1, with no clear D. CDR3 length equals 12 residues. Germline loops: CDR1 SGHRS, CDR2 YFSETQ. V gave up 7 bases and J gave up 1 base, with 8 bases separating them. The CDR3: CASQDTNTEAFF. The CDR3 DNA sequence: TGCGCCAGCCAAGACACGAACACTGAAGCTTTCTTT.

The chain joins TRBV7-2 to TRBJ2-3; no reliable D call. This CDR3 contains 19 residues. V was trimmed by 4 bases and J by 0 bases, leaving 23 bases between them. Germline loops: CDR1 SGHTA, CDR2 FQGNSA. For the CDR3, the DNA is TGTGCCAGCAGCTCGCCCCTTGGGGTCTACGAAGCTAGCACAGATACGCAGTATTTT. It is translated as CASSSPLGVYEASTDTQYF.

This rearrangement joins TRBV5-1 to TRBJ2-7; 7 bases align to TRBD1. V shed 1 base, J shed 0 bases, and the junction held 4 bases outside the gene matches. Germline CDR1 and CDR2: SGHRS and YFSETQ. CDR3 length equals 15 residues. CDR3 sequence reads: CASSLWDSNSYEQYF. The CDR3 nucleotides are TGCGCCAGCAGCTTGTGGGACAGCAACTCCTACGAGCAGTACTTC. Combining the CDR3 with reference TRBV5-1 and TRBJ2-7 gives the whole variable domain KAGVTQTPRYLIKTRGQQVTLSCSPISGHRSVSWYQQTPGQGLQFLFEYFSETQRNKGNFPGRFSGRQFSNSRSEMNVSTLELGDSALYLCASSLWDSNSYEQYFGPGTRLTVT.

CDR3 in amino acids: CASSFESNSPLHF. CDR3 nucleotides: TGTGCCAGCAGCTTTGAGAGTAATTCACCCCTCCACTTT. This chain joins TRBV7-2 and TRBJ1-6, with no clear D. The CDR3 has 13 amino acids. Trimming took 3 bases from V and 6 from J, leaving 6 bases between them. CDR1 is SGHTA and CDR2 is FQGNSA in the germline V gene.